This T cell receptor beta chain appears in the sequencing data of a study of blood T cell repertoires in COVID-19. Background on the study: PBMCs, B-cell-depleted T cells, or T cells were the source of the cDNA or gDNA that made up the material.

Clones were read by immunoSEQ multiplex PCR, and TCRdb kept only the in-frame ones, dropping some. The sample carries about 92,000 clones, roughly 75% recorded once. The CDR3 runs 15 residues. Germline V CDR1 and CDR2: SGHRS, YFSETQ. Trimming took 0 bases from V and 5 from J; bases not matched to a gene: 3. The receptor comes from a man in his fifties or sixties who had recovered from COVID-19. The chain carries TRBV5-1 and TRBJ1-4; 8 bases are shared with TRBD1. Source material: peripheral blood. The CDR3 here is CASSLAAGGNEKLFF. DNA of the CDR3: TGCGCCAGCAGCTTGGCCGCAGGGGGCAATGAAAAACTGTTTTTT.